These 9 T cell receptor beta chains were sequenced from one sample in a study of blood T cell repertoires in COVID-19. Only in-frame clones appear in the TCRdb table, and some are missing; sequencing was by immunoSEQ multiplex PCR. The table shows roughly 52,000 clones, with roughly 87% occurring only once. Sequencing was done on a sample of peripheral blood. The source is a man in his forties with COVID-19, enrolled during active disease.

This clone was seen a few times. The gene calls are TRBV2 and TRBJ1-2; D is possibly TRBD1 (5 bases). V was clipped by 4 bases and J by 8 bases, with 11 bases between them. Germline V gene sequence: CDR1 SNHLY, CDR2 FYNNEI. The CDR3 is made up of 12 amino acids. CDR3 sequence reads: CASSVQGSGYTF. CDR3 in DNA: TGTGCCAGCAGTGTCCAGGGTTCGGGCTACACCTTC. The full variable domain, with the rest looked up from reference TRBV2 and TRBJ1-2, is EPEVTQTPSHQVTQMGQEVILRCVPISNHLYFYWYRQILGQKVEFLVSFYNNEISEKSEIFDDQFSVERPDGSNFTLKIRSTKLEDSAMYFCASSVQGSGYTFGSGTRLTVV.

J is TRBJ1-4 and V is TRBV29-1; 8 positions match TRBD1. The CDR3 contains 13 residues. Germline V CDR1 and CDR2: SQVTM, ANQGSEA. V trimming: 1 base; J trimming: 8 bases; junction bases outside the gene matches: 3. In DNA, the CDR3 is TGCAGCGTTGAAGGGACAGGGAGGGAAAAACTGTTTTTT. Translated: CSVEGTGREKLFF.

This clone was counted once. The chain employs TRBV28 and TRBJ1-4, with TRBD1 matching over 7 bases. The CDR3 extends over 15 amino acids. Germline V gene lookup returns CDR1 MDHEN and CDR2 SYDVKM. Unmatched junction bases numbered 5, after V lost 7 bases and J lost 0 bases. The CDR3 is CASKAGTATNEKLFF. Written as DNA, the CDR3 is TGTGCCAGCAAAGCCGGGACAGCAACTAATGAAAAACTGTTTTTT.

V usage is TRBV5-1 and J usage is TRBJ1-6; 10 bases match TRBD1. Germline assignment: CDR1 SGHRS and CDR2 YFSETQ. The CDR3 spans 14 residues. The V and J ends lost 3 bases and 10 bases, in that order; junction bases with no gene match: 4. The CDR3 is CASSSGTGESPLHF. In DNA form, the CDR3 reads TGCGCCAGCAGCTCCGGGACAGGGGAGTCACCCCTCCACTTT.

V and J are TRBV7-8 and TRBJ1-5; weak D call: TRBD1 (5 bases). The V end lost 1 base, the J end lost 1 base, and 11 bases lay between the germline ends. CDR1 and CDR2 from the germline V gene are SGHVS and FQNEAQ. The CDR3 contains 16 residues. The CDR3 reads CASSLVRTTSNQPQHF. The CDR3 bases are TGTGCCAGCAGCTTAGTGCGGACAACAAGCAATCAGCCCCAGCATTTT.

This rearrangement joins TRBV5-1 to TRBJ2-5; TRBD1 agrees at 12 bases. CDR1 is SGHRS and CDR2 is YFSETQ in the germline V gene. The CDR3 has 16 residues. The ends lost 2 bases at V and 5 bases at J; junction bases unmatched: 7. CDR3 in amino acids: CASSFRDRGQGETQYF. In DNA form, the CDR3 reads TGCGCCAGCAGCTTCCGGGACAGGGGGCAGGGGGAGACCCAGTACTTC. The variable domain in full, completed from reference TRBV5-1 and TRBJ2-5, reads KAGVTQTPRYLIKTRGQQVTLSCSPISGHRSVSWYQQTPGQGLQFLFEYFSETQRNKGNFPGRFSGRQFSNSRSEMNVSTLELGDSALYLCASSFRDRGQGETQYFGPGTRLLVL.

This clone was seen only once. This chain uses TRBV7-8 with TRBJ1-1, with 11 bases aligning to TRBD1. The CDR3 covers 14 residues. Germline CDR1 and CDR2: SGHVS and FQNEAQ. J was trimmed by 4 bases and V by 8 bases; bases with no gene match: 6. The CDR3 sequence: CASGQGALSTEAFF. DNA of the CDR3: TGTGCCAGCGGACAGGGGGCTTTGAGCACTGAAGCTTTCTTT.

J is TRBJ2-2 and V is TRBV27; D is undetermined. Trimming cost V 5 bases and J 0 bases, with 10 bases left between them. Looked up from germline, CDR1 is MNHEY and CDR2 is SMNVEV (reference sequence). The CDR3 is 15 residues long. CDR3 nucleotides: TGTGCCAGCAGTGGCCGACTGGCGAACACCGGGGAGCTGTTTTTT. Translation: CASSGRLANTGELFF.

The chain recombines TRBV5-8 with TRBJ1-1; 8 nucleotides line up with TRBD1. The CDR3 is 14 residues long. With 1 base clipped from V and 4 bases from J, the junction kept 3 bases outside the gene matches. The germline V gene encodes CDR1 SGHTS and CDR2 YDEGEE. The CDR3 region is CASSLQGAGTEAFF. The CDR3 DNA is TGTGCCAGCAGCTTGCAGGGGGCCGGCACTGAAGCTTTCTTT.